This TCR beta chain was obtained from a study of cytomegalovirus exposure and HLA in healthy donors. On the study more broadly: Unique TCRs from HLA-typed donors, 85 million to 100 million of them, were held in an early data release. Findings of the study overall: The study put under 200 TCR beta chains on its list as cytomegalovirus-associated.

Germline loops: CDR1 MNHEY, CDR2 SVGAGI. This CDR3 comprises 14 residues. The V and J ends lost 6 bases and 4 bases respectively, with 13 bases between them. PCR was performed using 60 Vbeta and 13 Jbeta primers. Sequencing used immunoSEQ multiplex PCR; TCRdb keeps in-frame clones, though not all of them. Here the sample spans roughly 100,000 clones, around 75% being singletons. As regards this clone: What it binds is unknown.

J is TRBJ1-5 and V is TRBV6-5; D not certain. The sequenced sample consisted of PBMCs. This sequence was found in a young man in good health and CMV-seronegative. CDR3 sequence reads: CASSLRRENQPQHF. The CDR3 DNA follows: TGTGCCAGCAGCCTAAGACGGGAGAATCAGCCCCAGCATTTT.